These 25 T cell receptor beta chains share one sample of origin, sequenced in a study of response to subunit inactivated influenza vaccine. MiXCR, applied by TCRdb to the RT-PCR reads, yields one record per CDR3 protein. The sample has approximately 680,000 distinct CDR3 sequences, around 14% seen once; the top ten hold around a tenth. The sequencing used PBMCs from blood, collected about 11 days after vaccination. The receptors were sampled from a man in his fifties who received an inactivated influenza vaccine.

In regard to this clonotype: A read error may produce the germline difference seen at one junction end. The chain joins TRBV5-1 to TRBJ2-1; TRBD1 might be the D (5 bases). CDR1 is SGHRS and CDR2 is YFSETQ in the germline V gene. This CDR3 is built from 14 residues. The chain's CDR3 is CASSPSRQGNKQFF. The DNA of the CDR3 is TGCGCCAGCAGCCCGAGCCGGCAGGGCAATAAGCAGTTCTTC.

This clonotype was seen a few times. J is TRBJ2-1 and V is TRBV20-1, with 7 bases fitting TRBD2. This CDR3 has 18 amino acids. V trimming: 0 bases; J trimming: 2 bases; junction bases outside the gene matches: 13. Per the germline V gene, CDR1 is DFQATT and CDR2 is SNEGSKA (reference sequence). This CDR3 reads CSAREPGDSGPTYNEQFF. The CDR3 nucleotides are TGCAGTGCTAGAGAACCGGGGGATAGCGGGCCAACCTACAATGAGCAGTTCTTC.

The chain employs TRBV6-1 and TRBJ2-2, with TRBD1 as a possible D gene (6 bases). The CDR3 runs to 19 residues. Germline V gives CDR1 MNHNS, CDR2 SASEGT. The V end lost 5 bases, the J end lost 4 bases, and 26 bases lay between the germline ends. This chain's CDR3 is CASSLLRRWRQGLTGELFF. The CDR3 coding sequence is TGTGCCAGCAGTCTGTTACGAAGGTGGCGGCAGGGGCTCACCGGGGAGCTGTTTTTT.

The J gene is TRBJ2-5, the V gene TRBV21-1; the table's TRBD1 call for D was not verified on the DNA. TRBV21-1 is a pseudogene segment. The CDR3 sequence is 15 residues long. The CDR3 nucleotides read TGTGCCAGCAGCAAAGAGTGGGACAGGGGAGGGTCCCAGTACTTC. Translation: CASSKEWDRGGSQYF.

This chain links TRBV18 with TRBJ1-4; D is possibly TRBD1 (5 bases). The CDR3 totals 15 residues. Looked up from germline, CDR1 is KGHSH and CDR2 is LQKENI. The ends were cut back, 4 bases at V and 5 bases at J, with 14 bases in the middle. CDR3 residues: CASSRPGSRNEKLFF. The CDR3 nucleotides are TGTGCCAGCTCACGACCAGGGAGTAGGAATGAAAAACTGTTTTTT.

This chain uses TRBV2 with TRBJ1-1; D possibly corresponds to TRBD1 (5 bases). Trimming took off 4 bases at V and 7 bases at J, with 10 bases between the two ends. Germline CDR1 reads SNHLY; CDR2 reads FYNNEI. The CDR3 covers 12 residues. CDR3 residues: CASSVEGCEAFF. DNA of the CDR3: TGTGCCAGCAGTGTTGAGGGGTGTGAAGCTTTCTTT.

This clonotype was counted only a few times. V is TRBV6-5 and J is TRBJ2-3; no reliable D call. Trimming took off 0 bases at V and 7 bases at J, with 17 bases between the two ends. The germline V gene has CDR1 MNHEY and CDR2 SVGAGI. This CDR3 comprises 16 residues. DNA of the CDR3: TGTGCCAGCAGTTACTCCAATCGATTGGTTGGGAATACGCAGTATTTT. It translates to CASSYSNRLVGNTQYF.

The gene calls are TRBV29-1 and TRBJ1-1, with 9 bases matching TRBD1. CDR1 is SQVTM and CDR2 is ANQGSEA in the germline V gene. The CDR3 totals 15 residues. V lost 6 bases and J lost 1; bases outside the gene matches: 9. The CDR3 DNA reads TGCAGCGTACAGGGGGCAACGGGTGGGAACACTGAAGCTTTCTTT. Protein product: CSVQGATGGNTEAFF.

The rearrangement joins TRBV6-2 or TRBV6-3 to TRBJ2-2, with unresolved D. CDR1 and CDR2 from the germline V gene are MNHEY and SVGEGT. The germline V and J ends were trimmed by 4 bases and 4 bases, with 19 bases remaining between them. The CDR3 consists of 17 residues. The CDR3 loop is CASSFTVSQLFTGELFF. The CDR3 coding sequence is TGTGCCAGCAGTTTCACCGTTAGTCAGTTATTCACCGGGGAGCTGTTTTTT.

This clonotype has more than one count but fewer than ten. A read error may produce the germline difference seen at one junction end. V usage is TRBV10-1 and J usage is TRBJ2-3; 7 positions agree with TRBD2. In germline, CDR1 is WNHNN, CDR2 SYGVQD (reference sequence). This CDR3 comprises 15 residues. CDR3 protein: CASSDSGFPTDTRYF. CDR3 nucleotides: TGCGCCAGCAGTGATAGCGGGTTCCCCACAGATACGCGGTATTTT.

About this clonotype itself: A read error may produce the germline difference seen at one junction end. The chain uses TRBV7-7 and TRBJ2-7, with 7 bases identical to TRBD1. Germline-derived CDR1 and CDR2 are SSHAT and FNYEAQ (reference sequence). The CDR3 sequence is 13 residues long. The CDR3 sequence: CASSQDRAKEQYF. The CDR3 region has the DNA TGTGCTAGCAGTCAAGACAGGGCAAAAGAGCAGTACTTC.

The sample holds a few counts of this clonotype. V gene TRBV4-1 combines with J gene TRBJ2-7; 7 bases line up with TRBD2. V lost 5 bases, J lost 0 bases, and 7 bases stayed unmatched. There are 15 residues in the CDR3. Germline V gives CDR1 MGHRA, CDR2 YSYEKL. The CDR3 loop is CASSSTSLSSYEQYF. CDR3 bases: TGCGCCAGCAGCTCGACTAGCTTGAGCTCCTACGAGCAGTACTTC.

This clonotype was seen only a few times. This rearrangement joins TRBV29-1 to TRBJ2-1, with D tentatively TRBD2 (5 bases). CDR3 length: 14 residues. V was cut by 6 bases and J by 0 bases, with 12 bases left in between. In germline, CDR1 is SQVTM, CDR2 ANQGSEA. In DNA form, the CDR3 reads TGCAGCGTCGCGAGCGGTAGCTCCTACAATGAGCAGTTCTTC. It specifies CSVASGSSYNEQFF.

The chain carries TRBV12-3 or TRBV12-4 and TRBJ2-1, with 11 bases matching TRBD2. V was clipped by 7 bases and J by 7 bases; unmatched bases: 24. The CDR3 is 20 residues long. The CDR3: CASTSSWRSSSGRSKNEQFF. CDR3 in DNA: TGTGCCAGCACCAGCAGTTGGCGGTCGTCTAGCGGGAGGTCCAAAAATGAGCAGTTCTTC.

For the CDR3, the DNA is TGTGCCAGCAGCTTAGTTCACAAACCCTACGAGCAGTACTTC. Its translation is CASSLVHKPYEQYF. The chain uses TRBV11-2 and TRBJ2-7; D not resolved. Trimming removed 1 base at V and 2 bases at J, with 9 bases between. Germline-derived CDR1 and CDR2 are SGHAT and FQNNGV. This CDR3 spans 14 amino acids.

This clonotype has a handful of counts. The V and J genes are TRBV15 and TRBJ2-7; D remains unclear. The V and J ends lost 0 bases and 6 bases respectively, with 18 bases between them. The CDR3 runs to 16 residues. The germline gives CDR1 LNHNV, CDR2 YYDKDF (reference sequence). The DNA of the CDR3 is TGTGCCACCAGCAGAGATCCCAATCGAGGAACCCTCGAGCAGTACTTC. Protein sequence: CATSRDPNRGTLEQYF.

CDR3 sequence (DNA): TGCAGTGCTAGAGAGGCCGGGGGCCGGGTTACGGAGACCCAGTACTTC. Translation gives CSAREAGGRVTETQYF. The chain recombines TRBV20-1 with TRBJ2-5; D may match TRBD1 or TRBD2 (6 bases each). V dropped 0 bases and J dropped 5 bases, with 19 bases sitting between them. The CDR3 totals 16 residues. Germline V gene lookup returns CDR1 DFQATT and CDR2 SNEGSKA (reference sequence).

Only a few counts were recorded for this clonotype. For the CDR3, the DNA is TGTGCCAGCAGCTCCCCACTAGCGGGGGTAACCGGGGAGCTGTTTTTT. It specifies CASSSPLAGVTGELFF. The chain uses TRBV7-9 and TRBJ2-2, with 11 bases lining up with TRBD2. The CDR3 totals 16 residues. V was clipped by 4 bases and J by 5 bases; unmatched bases: 6. The V gene's germline CDR1 is SEHNR and CDR2 FQNEAQ (reference sequence).

The chain combines TRBV25-1 with TRBJ2-1; no definite D call. V was pared by 9 bases and J by 0 bases, with 12 bases between. The CDR3 is made up of 14 amino acids. Germline assignment: CDR1 MGHDK and CDR2 SYGVNS. CDR3 in amino acids: CASTSVSSYNEQFF. CDR3 sequence (DNA): TGTGCCAGTACGTCGGTGAGCTCCTACAATGAGCAGTTCTTC. Using reference TRBV25-1 and TRBJ2-1 for the parts outside the CDR3, the full variable domain is EADIYQTPRYLVIGTGKKITLECSQTMGHDKMYWYQQDPGMELHLIHYSYGVNSTEKGDLSSESTVSRIRTEHFPLTLESARPSHTSQYLCASTSVSSYNEQFFGPGTRLTVL.

In its sample, this clonotype was seen a few times. The genes are TRBV9 and TRBJ2-1; the match to TRBD1 covers 7 bases. Germline CDR1 SGDLS, CDR2 YYNGEE. The V gene end was trimmed by 3 bases and the J gene end by 3 bases; junction bases not matched to a gene: 6. This CDR3 is 15 amino acids long. In DNA form, the CDR3 reads TGTGCCAGCAGCGACTCCGGGACAGACTACAATGAGCAGTTCTTC. Its translation is CASSDSGTDYNEQFF.

This clonotype has just a few counts. CDR3 amino acids: CASSYRTSGNYEQYF. The DNA of the CDR3 is TGTGCCAGCAGTTACAGGACTAGCGGGAACTACGAGCAGTACTTC. The V and J genes are TRBV6-5 and TRBJ2-7; 12 positions agree with TRBD2. The germline V gene encodes CDR1 MNHEY and CDR2 SVGAGI. This CDR3 region has 15 residues. The ends lost 2 bases at V and 3 bases at J; junction bases unmatched: 2.

The chain uses TRBV19 and TRBJ2-7, with 7 bases fitting TRBD1. This CDR3 comprises 15 residues. Germline V gene data show CDR1 as LNHDA and CDR2 as SQIVND (reference sequence). Trimming took 6 bases from V and 1 from J; bases not matched to a gene: 9. The CDR3 coding sequence is TGTGCCAGTAGCACGAGACAGGGTTATTCCTACGAGCAGTACTTC. Residues: CASSTRQGYSYEQYF. Using reference TRBV19 and TRBJ2-7 for the parts outside the CDR3, the full variable domain is DGGITQSPKYLFRKEGQNVTLSCEQNLNHDAMYWYRQDPGQGLRLIYYSQIVNDFQKGDIAEGYSVSREKKESFPLTVTSAQKNPTAFYLCASSTRQGYSYEQYFGPGTRLTVT.

V usage is TRBV4-1 and J usage is TRBJ2-2; D is perhaps TRBD2 (6 bases). The CDR3 is 14 residues long. V was clipped by 4 bases and J by 9 bases, with 15 bases between them. Per germline, CDR1 MGHRA and CDR2 YSYEKL. The CDR3 here is CASSLDRGGRELFF. The DNA of the CDR3 is TGCGCCAGCAGCCTAGACCGCGGAGGGCGGGAGCTGTTTTTT.

The chain combines TRBV29-1 with TRBJ2-3, with 10 bases that match TRBD1. CDR3 length equals 15 residues. Germline-derived CDR1 and CDR2 are SQVTM and ANQGSEA. V shed 2 bases and J 6 bases; nucleotides not matched to a gene: 8. CDR3 nucleotides: TGCAGCGTTGAACCCCGCGGACAGGGGGTCGATACGCAGTATTTT. Translation gives CSVEPRGQGVDTQYF.

This rearrangement joins TRBV30 to TRBJ1-1; maybe TRBD1 (5 bases). The germline CDR1 and CDR2 sequences are GTSNPN and SVGIG (reference sequence). V dropped 2 bases and J dropped 1 base, with 17 bases sitting between them. CDR3 size: 16 residues. The CDR3 DNA reads as TGTGCCTGGAGTCGGGCCTTCACAGGAGCGAACACTGAAGCTTTCTTT. This translates into CAWSRAFTGANTEAFF.